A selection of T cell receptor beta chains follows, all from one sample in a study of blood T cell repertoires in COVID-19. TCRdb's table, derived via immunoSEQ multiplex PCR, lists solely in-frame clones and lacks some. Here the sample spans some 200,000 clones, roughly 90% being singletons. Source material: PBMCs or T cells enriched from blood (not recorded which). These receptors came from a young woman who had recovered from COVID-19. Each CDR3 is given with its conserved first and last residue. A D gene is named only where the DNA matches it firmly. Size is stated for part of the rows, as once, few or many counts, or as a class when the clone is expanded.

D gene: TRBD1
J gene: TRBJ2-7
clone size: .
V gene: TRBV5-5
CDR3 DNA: TGTGCCAGCAGCCCCGGGACAGCGAGCTCCTACGAGCAGTACTTC
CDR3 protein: CASSPGTASSYEQYF

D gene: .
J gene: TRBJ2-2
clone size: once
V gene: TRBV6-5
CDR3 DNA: TGTGCCAGCAGCTATACAGAGAACACCGGGGAGCTGTTTTTT
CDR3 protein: CASSYTENTGELFF

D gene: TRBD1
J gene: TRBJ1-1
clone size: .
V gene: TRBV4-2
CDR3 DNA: TGTGCCAGCAGCCAAGGAGGGGGCGTGAACACTGAAGCTTTCTTT
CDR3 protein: CASSQGGGVNTEAFF

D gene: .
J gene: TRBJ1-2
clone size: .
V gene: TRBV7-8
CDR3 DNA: TGTGCCAGCAGCCCGCGGGGGGAGCCGGGTTTCTATGGCTACACCTTC
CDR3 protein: CASSPRGEPGFYGYTF

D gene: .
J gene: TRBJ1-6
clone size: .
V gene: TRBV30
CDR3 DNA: TGTGCCTGGAGTGTACCCAGAAGAAGTTCGAATAATAATTCACCCCTCCACTTT
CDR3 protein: CAWSVPRRSSNNNSPLHF

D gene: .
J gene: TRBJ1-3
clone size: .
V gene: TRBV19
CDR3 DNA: TGTGCCAGTAGTATATCGCCGGGGGGAAACACCATATATTTT
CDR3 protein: CASSISPGGNTIYF

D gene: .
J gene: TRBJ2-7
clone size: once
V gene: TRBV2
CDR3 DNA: TGTGCCAGCAAGCCCGAACAGCACTCGGGGTACGAGCAGTACTTC
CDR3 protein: CASKPEQHSGYEQYF

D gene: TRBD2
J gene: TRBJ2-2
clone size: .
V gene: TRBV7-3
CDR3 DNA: TGTGCCAGCAGCTCCCTTTGGACTAGCGGGAGGGGACAGAACACCGGGGAGCTGTTTTTT
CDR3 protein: CASSSLWTSGRGQNTGELFF

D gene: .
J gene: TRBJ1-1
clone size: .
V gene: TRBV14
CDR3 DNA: TGTGCCAGCAGCCGACAGGCGAACACTGAAGCTTTCTTT
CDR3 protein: CASSRQANTEAFF

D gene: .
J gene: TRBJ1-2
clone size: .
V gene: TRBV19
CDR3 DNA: TGTGCCAGTAGTGTCTACAGGGATTCCTTCTATGGCTACACCTTC
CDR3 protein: CASSVYRDSFYGYTF

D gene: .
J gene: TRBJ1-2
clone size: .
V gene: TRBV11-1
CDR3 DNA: TGTGCCAGCAGCCTCTCGACATCCCTCTATGGCTACACCTTC
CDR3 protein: CASSLSTSLYGYTF

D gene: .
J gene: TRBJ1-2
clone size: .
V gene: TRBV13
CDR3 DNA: TGTGCCAGCAGCTTAGGCCTCGGCAGGGATGGCTACACCTTC
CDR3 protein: CASSLGLGRDGYTF

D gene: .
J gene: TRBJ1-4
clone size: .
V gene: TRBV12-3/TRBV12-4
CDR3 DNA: TGTGCCAGCAGTTTGGGACAAAGGGAAAAACTGTTTTTT
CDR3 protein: CASSLGQREKLFF

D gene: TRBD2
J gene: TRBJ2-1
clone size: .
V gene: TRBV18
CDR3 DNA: TGTGCCAGCTCACCTAGCGGGGGGCCGCATGAGCAGTTCTTC
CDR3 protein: CASSPSGGPHEQFF

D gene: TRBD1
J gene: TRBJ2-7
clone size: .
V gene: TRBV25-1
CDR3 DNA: TGTGCCAGCAGCGCAACCGCGACAGGGGCCTACGAGCAGTACTTC
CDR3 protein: CASSATATGAYEQYF

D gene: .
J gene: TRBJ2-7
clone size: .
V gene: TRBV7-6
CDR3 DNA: TGTGCCAGCAGCTCCCAGTCAGGGGGGTCCTACGAGCAGTACTTC
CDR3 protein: CASSSQSGGSYEQYF

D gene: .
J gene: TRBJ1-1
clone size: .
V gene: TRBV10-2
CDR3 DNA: TGCGCCAGCAGTGGGCCCGACAGGCGGGCTTTCTTT
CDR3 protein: CASSGPDRRAFF

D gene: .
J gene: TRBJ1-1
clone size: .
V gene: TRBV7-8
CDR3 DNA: TGTGCCAGCAGCCCACAGGGAGTATGGAACACTGAAGCTTTCTTT
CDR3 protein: CASSPQGVWNTEAFF

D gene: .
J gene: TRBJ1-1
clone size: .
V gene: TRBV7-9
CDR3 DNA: TGTGCCAGCAGCTCGGACACGAACACTGAAGCTTTCTTT
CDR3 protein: CASSSDTNTEAFF

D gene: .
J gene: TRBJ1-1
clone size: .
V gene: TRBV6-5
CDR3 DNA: TGTGCCAGCACCGACAGTAGAATGAACACTGAAGCTTTCTTT
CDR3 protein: CASTDSRMNTEAFF

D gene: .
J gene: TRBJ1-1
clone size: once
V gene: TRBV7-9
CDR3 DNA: TGTGCCAGCAGCTTAGAACAGGAGAACACTGAAGCTTTCTTT
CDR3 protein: CASSLEQENTEAFF

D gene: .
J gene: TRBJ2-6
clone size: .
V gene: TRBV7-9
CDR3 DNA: TGTGCCAGCAGCTTCAACACGTACCTCTCTGGGGCCAACGTCCTGACTTTC
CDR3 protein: CASSFNTYLSGANVLTF

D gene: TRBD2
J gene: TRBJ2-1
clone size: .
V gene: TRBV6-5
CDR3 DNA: TGTGCCAGCAGTACCCCCGGGGAGCGGGGGGGCGGGCAGTTCTTC
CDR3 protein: CASSTPGERGGGQFF

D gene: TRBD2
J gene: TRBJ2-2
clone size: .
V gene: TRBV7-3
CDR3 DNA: TGTGCCAGCAGCCGCCCTCTAGCGGGAGGTGTCACCGGGGAGCTGTTTTTT
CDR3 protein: CASSRPLAGGVTGELFF

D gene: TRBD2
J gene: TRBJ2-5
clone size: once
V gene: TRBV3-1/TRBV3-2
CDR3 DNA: TGTGCCAGCAGCCGAGACGGACTAGCGGGAGAGGAGACCCAGTACTTC
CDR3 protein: CASSRDGLAGEETQYF

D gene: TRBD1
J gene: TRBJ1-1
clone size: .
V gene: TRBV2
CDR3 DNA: TGTGCCAGCTCCAGACAGGGCCACACTGAAGCTTTCTTT
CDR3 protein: CASSRQGHTEAFF

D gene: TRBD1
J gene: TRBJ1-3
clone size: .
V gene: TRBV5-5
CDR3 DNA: TGTGCCAGCAGCCCGGGACAGCTTTTCTTTGGAAACACCATATATTTT
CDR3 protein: CASSPGQLFFGNTIYF

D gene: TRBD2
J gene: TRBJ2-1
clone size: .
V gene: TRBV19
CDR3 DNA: TGTGCCAGTAGCCTGGTGGGACTAGCAGGCTACAATGAGCAGTTCTTC
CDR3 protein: CASSLVGLAGYNEQFF

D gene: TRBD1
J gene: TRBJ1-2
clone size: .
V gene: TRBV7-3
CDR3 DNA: TGTGCCAGCAGCTTACGAGGACAGGGGACCGGCTACACCTTC
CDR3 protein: CASSLRGQGTGYTF

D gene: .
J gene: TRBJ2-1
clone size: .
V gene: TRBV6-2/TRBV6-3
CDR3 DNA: TGTGCCAGCAGTTACTCCCAGGGTATTTGGTTCTTC
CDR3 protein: CASSYSQGIWFF

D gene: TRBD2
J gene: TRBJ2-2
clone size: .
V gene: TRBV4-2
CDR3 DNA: TGTGCCAGCAGCCATTTCCTAGCGGGGGGTGAGGAGCTGTTTTTT
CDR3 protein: CASSHFLAGGEELFF

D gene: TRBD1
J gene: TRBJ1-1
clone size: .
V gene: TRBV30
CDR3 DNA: TGTGCCTGGAGTGGACAGGGAACTGAAGCTTTCTTT
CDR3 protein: CAWSGQGTEAFF

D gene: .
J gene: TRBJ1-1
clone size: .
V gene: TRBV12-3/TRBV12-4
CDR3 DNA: TGTGCCAGCAGTTACCGGGACTCAGCTTTCTTT
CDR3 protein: CASSYRDSAFF

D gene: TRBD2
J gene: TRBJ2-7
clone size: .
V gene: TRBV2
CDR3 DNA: TGTGCCAGCAGGGGGACTAGCGAGCAGTACTTC
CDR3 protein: CASRGTSEQYF

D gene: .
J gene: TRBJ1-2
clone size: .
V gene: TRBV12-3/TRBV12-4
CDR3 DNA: TGTGCCAGCAGGCTACAGCACAACTATGGCTACACCTTC
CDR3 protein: CASRLQHNYGYTF

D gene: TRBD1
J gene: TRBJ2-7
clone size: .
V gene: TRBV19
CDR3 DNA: TGTGCCAGTAGTAGTGGACAGGGGGCTTTCTACGAGCAGTACTTC
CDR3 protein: CASSSGQGAFYEQYF

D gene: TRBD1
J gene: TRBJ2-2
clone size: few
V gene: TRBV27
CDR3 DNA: TGTGCCAGCAGTCACCGGGGACAGGGGGGCACCGGGGAGCTGTTTTTT
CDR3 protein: CASSHRGQGGTGELFF

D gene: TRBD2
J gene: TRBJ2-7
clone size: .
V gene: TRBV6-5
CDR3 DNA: TGTGCCAGCAGTTACGTCGGCGGGGGGTACGAGCAGTACTTC
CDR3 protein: CASSYVGGGYEQYF

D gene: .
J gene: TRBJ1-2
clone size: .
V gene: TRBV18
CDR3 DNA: TGTGCCAGCTCAGCGAGCGGTTCGGGTTTCGACTATGGCTACACCTTC
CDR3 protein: CASSASGSGFDYGYTF

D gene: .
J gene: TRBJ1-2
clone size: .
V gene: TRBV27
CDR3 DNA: TGTGCCAGCAGTTTCAACGGCCTGTTAGCCTATGGCTACACCTTC
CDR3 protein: CASSFNGLLAYGYTF

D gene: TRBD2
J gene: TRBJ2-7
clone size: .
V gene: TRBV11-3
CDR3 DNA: TGTGCCAGCAGCCCCGGCCCAGCGGGAGTAGCGTCCGAGCAGTACTTC
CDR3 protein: CASSPGPAGVASEQYF

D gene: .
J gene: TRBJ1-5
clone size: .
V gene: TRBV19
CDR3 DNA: TGTGCCAGTAGTATACTAGAGAGCAATCAGCCCCAGCATTTT
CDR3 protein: CASSILESNQPQHF

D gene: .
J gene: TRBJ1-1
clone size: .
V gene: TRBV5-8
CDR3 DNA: TGTGCCAGCAGCTTACACGGGTCGGACACTGAAGCTTTCTTT
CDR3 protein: CASSLHGSDTEAFF

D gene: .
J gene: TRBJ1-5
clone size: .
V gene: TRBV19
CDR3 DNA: TGTGCCAGTAGTTGGGGGGATCCGGGCAATCAGCCCCAGCATTTT
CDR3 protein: CASSWGDPGNQPQHF

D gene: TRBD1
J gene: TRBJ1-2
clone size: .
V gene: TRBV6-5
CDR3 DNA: TGTGCCAGCAGTCAAACAGGGGGCCTTTCAGGCGGCTACACCTTC
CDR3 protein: CASSQTGGLSGGYTF

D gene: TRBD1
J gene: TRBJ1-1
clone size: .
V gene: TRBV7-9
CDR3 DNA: TGTGCCAGCAGCTTTAGTGACAGGGGGCGGGTGAACACTGAAGCTTTCTTT
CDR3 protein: CASSFSDRGRVNTEAFF

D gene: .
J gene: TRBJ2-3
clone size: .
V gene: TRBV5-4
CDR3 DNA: TGTGCCAGCAGCGGGACACCGAGGGATACGCAGTATTTT
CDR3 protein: CASSGTPRDTQYF

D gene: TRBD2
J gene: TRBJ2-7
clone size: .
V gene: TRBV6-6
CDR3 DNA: TGTGCCAGCAGTTATCTGGCGGGAGGGAGGGGCGAGCAGTACTTC
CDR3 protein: CASSYLAGGRGEQYF

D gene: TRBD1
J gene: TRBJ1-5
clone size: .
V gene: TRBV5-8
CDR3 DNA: TGTGCCAGCAGCCGCCATTCGACAGGGCCCAATCAGCCCCAGCATTTT
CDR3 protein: CASSRHSTGPNQPQHF

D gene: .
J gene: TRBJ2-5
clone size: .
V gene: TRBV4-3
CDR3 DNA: TGCGCCAGCAGCCAAGATAGAGGGTCCTGGGAGACCCAGTACTTC
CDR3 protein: CASSQDRGSWETQYF

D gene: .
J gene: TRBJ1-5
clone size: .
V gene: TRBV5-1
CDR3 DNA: TGCGCCAGCAGCCCCGGGGTGGGTCAGCCCCAGCATTTT
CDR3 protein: CASSPGVGQPQHF

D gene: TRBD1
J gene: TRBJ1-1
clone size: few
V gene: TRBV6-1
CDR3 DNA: TGTGCCAGCAGTGAATCCCACAGGGGGAGTGCTGAAGCTTTCTTT
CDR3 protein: CASSESHRGSAEAFF

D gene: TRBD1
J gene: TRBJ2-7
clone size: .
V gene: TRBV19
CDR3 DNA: TGTGCCAGTAGTATAGGGGGACAGGCTATAACCTACGAGCAGTACTTC
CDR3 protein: CASSIGGQAITYEQYF

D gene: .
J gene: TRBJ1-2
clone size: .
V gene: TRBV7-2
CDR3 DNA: TGTGCCAGCAGCCCCGGTGACAGTAACTATGGCTACACCTTC
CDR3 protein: CASSPGDSNYGYTF

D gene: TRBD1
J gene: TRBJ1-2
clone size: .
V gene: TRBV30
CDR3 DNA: TGTGCCTGGAGTTCCGACAGGGGAAGAGGCTACACCTTC
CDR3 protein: CAWSSDRGRGYTF

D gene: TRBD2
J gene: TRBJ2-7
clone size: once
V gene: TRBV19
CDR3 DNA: TGTGCCAGTAGTATAGCCGCGGGAGGGCCTATTTACGAGCAGTACTTC
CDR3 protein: CASSIAAGGPIYEQYF

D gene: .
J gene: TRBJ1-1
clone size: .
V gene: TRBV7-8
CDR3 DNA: TGTGCCAGCAGCTTATTCGGGACATTGAACACTGAAGCTTTCTTT
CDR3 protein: CASSLFGTLNTEAFF

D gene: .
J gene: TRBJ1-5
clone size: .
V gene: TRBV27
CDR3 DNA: TGTGCCAGCAGTTTATCCGGAGTCAATCAGCCCCAGCATTTT
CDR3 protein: CASSLSGVNQPQHF

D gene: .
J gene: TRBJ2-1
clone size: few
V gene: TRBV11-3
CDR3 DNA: TGTGCCAGCAGCCGGATCAGAGGGAATGAGCAGTTCTTC
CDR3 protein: CASSRIRGNEQFF